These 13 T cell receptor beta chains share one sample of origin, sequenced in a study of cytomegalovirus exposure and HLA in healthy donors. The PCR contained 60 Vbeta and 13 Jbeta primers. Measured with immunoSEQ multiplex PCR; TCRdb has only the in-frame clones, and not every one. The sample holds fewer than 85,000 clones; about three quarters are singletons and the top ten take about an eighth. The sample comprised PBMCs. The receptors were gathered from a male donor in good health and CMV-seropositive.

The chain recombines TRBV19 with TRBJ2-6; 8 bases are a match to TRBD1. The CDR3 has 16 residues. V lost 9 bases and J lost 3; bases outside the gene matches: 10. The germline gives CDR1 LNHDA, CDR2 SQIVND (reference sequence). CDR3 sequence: CASTGQGTGGANVLTF. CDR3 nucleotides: TGTGCCAGCACCGGACAGGGTACAGGTGGGGCCAACGTCCTGACTTTC.

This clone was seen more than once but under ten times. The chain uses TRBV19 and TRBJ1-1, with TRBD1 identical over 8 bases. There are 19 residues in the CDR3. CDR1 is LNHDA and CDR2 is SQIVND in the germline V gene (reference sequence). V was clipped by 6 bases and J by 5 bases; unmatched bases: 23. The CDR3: CASRGRADRGHDRRTEAFF. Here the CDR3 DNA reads TGTGCCAGTAGGGGTAGAGCCGACAGGGGCCATGACAGAAGGACTGAAGCTTTCTTT. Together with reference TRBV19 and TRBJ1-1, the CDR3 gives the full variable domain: DGGITQSPKYLFRKEGQNVTLSCEQNLNHDAMYWYRQDPGQGLRLIYYSQIVNDFQKGDIAEGYSVSREKKESFPLTVTSAQKNPTAFYLCASRGRADRGHDRRTEAFFGQGTRLTVV.

CDR3 DNA: TGTGCCAGCAGCACGAGCCTGTTTCGGGGAGGATTCACAGATACGCAGTATTTT. Translated, it gives CASSTSLFRGGFTDTQYF. V and J are TRBV9 and TRBJ2-3, with D possibly matching TRBD2 (6 bases). CDR1 and CDR2 from the germline V gene are SGDLS and YYNGEE. The CDR3 length is 18 residues. The ends were cut back, 4 bases at V and 2 bases at J, with 23 bases in the middle. Together with reference TRBV9 and TRBJ2-3, the CDR3 gives the full variable domain: DSGVTQTPKHLITATGQRVTLRCSPRSGDLSVYWYQQSLDQGLQFLIQYYNGEERAKGNILERFSAQQFPDLHSELNLSSLELGDSALYFCASSTSLFRGGFTDTQYFGPGTRLTVL.

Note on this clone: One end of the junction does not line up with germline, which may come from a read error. For the CDR3, the DNA is TGTTCCAGCAGCAGAGGACAGGGGGATGTCAACGAGCAGTACTTC. Its translation: CSSSRGQGDVNEQYF. This chain uses TRBV7-9 with TRBJ2-7; 10 nucleotides line up with TRBD1. CDR3 length: 15 amino acids. Germline lookup yields CDR1 SEHNR and CDR2 FQNEAQ (reference sequence).

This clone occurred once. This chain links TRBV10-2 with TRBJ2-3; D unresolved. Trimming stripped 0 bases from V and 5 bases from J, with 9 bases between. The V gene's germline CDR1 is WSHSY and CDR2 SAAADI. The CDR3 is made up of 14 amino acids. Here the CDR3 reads CASSESMRIDTQYF. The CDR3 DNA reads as TGCGCCAGCAGTGAGTCTATGAGGATAGATACGCAGTATTTT.

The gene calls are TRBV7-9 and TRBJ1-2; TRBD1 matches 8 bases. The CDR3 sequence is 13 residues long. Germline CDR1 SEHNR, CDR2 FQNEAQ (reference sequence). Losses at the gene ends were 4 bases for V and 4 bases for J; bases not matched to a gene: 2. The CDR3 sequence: CASSSGQAYGYTF. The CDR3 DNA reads TGTGCCAGCAGCTCGGGACAGGCCTATGGCTACACCTTC.

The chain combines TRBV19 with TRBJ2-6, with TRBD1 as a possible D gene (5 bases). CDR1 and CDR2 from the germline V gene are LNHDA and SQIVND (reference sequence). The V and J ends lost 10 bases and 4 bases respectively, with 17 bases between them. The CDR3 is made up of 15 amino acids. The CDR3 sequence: CATRWGRSGANVLTF. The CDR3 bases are TGTGCCACCAGGTGGGGCAGAAGCGGGGCCAACGTCCTGACTTTC.

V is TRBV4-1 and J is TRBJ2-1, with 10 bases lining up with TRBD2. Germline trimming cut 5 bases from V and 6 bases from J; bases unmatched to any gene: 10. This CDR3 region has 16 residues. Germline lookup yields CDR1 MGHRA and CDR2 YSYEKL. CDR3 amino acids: CASSSPAGGLFNEQFF. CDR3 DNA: TGCGCCAGCAGCTCCCCAGCGGGGGGGCTTTTCAATGAGCAGTTCTTC.

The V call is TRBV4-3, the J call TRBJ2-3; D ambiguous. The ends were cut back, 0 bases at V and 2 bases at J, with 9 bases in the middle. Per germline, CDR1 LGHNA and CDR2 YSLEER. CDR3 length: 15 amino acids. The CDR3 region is CASSQEATSTDTQYF. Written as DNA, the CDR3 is TGCGCCAGCAGCCAAGAGGCCACCTCCACAGATACGCAGTATTTT.

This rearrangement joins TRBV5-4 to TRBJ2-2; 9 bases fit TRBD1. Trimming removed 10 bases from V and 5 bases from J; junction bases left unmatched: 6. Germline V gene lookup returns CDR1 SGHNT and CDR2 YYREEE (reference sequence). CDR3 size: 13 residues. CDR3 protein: CAAGTGRTGELFF. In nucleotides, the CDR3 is TGTGCCGCCGGGACAGGGAGGACCGGGGAGCTGTTTTTT.

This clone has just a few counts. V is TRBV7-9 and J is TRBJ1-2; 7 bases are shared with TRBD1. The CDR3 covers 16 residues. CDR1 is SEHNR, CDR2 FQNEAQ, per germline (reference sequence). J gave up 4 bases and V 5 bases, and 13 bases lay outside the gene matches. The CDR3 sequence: CASSAQTGETLYGYTF. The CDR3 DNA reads TGTGCCAGCAGCGCACAAACAGGGGAAACCCTCTATGGCTACACCTTC.

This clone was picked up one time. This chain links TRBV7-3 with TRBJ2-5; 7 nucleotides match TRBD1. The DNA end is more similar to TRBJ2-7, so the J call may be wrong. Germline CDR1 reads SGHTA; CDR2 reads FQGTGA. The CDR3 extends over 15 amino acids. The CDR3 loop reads CASSLMGDRTYEQYF. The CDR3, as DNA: TGTGCCAGCAGCTTAATGGGGGACAGAACCTACGAGCAGTACTTC.

The DNA of the CDR3 is TGTGCCAGCAGCTTAAGGCCGGGACTCCTTAAAGACTCGAACACCGGGGAGCTGTTTTTT. As protein: CASSLRPGLLKDSNTGELFF. The rearrangement joins TRBV7-3 to TRBJ2-2, with D possibly matching TRBD2 (6 bases). The germline CDR1 and CDR2 sequences are SGHTA and FQGTGA. This CDR3 has 20 amino acids. V was cut by 1 base and J by 0 bases, with 21 bases left in between.